These 22 T cell receptor beta chains came from one sample sequenced in a study of spatial heterogeneity in lung cancer. Study-level points and caveats: Tracking of tumor mutation counts was seen in expanded intratumoral alpha and beta TCR counts.

Their recognized antigens are unknown. Sample time point: sample taken at primary tumor resection. TCRdb reprocessed the 5' RACE reads via MiXCR and lists one record per CDR3 protein. The table includes roughly 16,000 distinct CDR3 sequences, approximately 7% detected once. The sequencing used lung tumor tissue, collected at surgery. The receptors were sampled from a female donor with early-stage non-small cell lung cancer.

This clonotype has ten or more counts. The library was designed around alpha chains, so this beta chain is a stray read whose abundance carries little weight. The rearrangement uses TRBV12-5 and TRBJ1-6; the D is unclear. There are 13 residues in the CDR3. The germline gives CDR1 LGHNT, CDR2 FRNRAP. V lost 8 bases to trimming and J lost 5 bases, with 10 bases between them. The DNA for the CDR3 is TGTGCTAGTAACCGGGGAGATAATTCACCCCTCCACTTT. Amino acid sequence: CASNRGDNSPLHF. The whole variable domain, filled in from reference TRBV12-5 and TRBJ1-6, reads DARVTQTPRHKVTEMGQEVTMRCQPILGHNTVFWYRQTMMQGLELLAYFRNRAPLDDSGMPKDRFSAEMPDATLATLKIQPSEPRDSAVYFCASNRGDNSPLHFGNGTRLTVT.

This clonotype was seen many times. Within a library made for alpha chains, this beta chain is off target, and its count is uninformative. This sequence joins TRBV4-3 and TRBJ2-7; 8 nucleotides align to TRBD2. This CDR3 comprises 15 residues. Germline lookup yields CDR1 LGHNA and CDR2 YSLEER. With V trimmed by 1 base and J by 3 bases, 5 bases remained unmatched. The CDR3 DNA reads as TGCGCCAGCAGCCAAGTGGGTAGCGGGGTCTACGAGCAGTACTTC. Protein sequence: CASSQVGSGVYEQYF.

This clonotype rates as medium-sized. This beta chain is a stray read from a library made for alpha chains; its abundance is not meaningful. The V call is TRBV28, the J call TRBJ1-5; D ambiguous. V was shortened by 2 bases and J by 2 bases, with 16 bases between the two germline ends. This CDR3 has 17 residues. The germline V gene encodes CDR1 MDHEN and CDR2 SYDVKM. The CDR3 region has the DNA TGTGCCAGCAGTTTACTCGAAGGAACTTGGCGCAATCAGCCCCAGCATTTT. Translating it yields CASSLLEGTWRNQPQHF.

Concerning this clonotype itself: A much larger clone lies one base from this, so it may be a read error. With the library built for alpha chains, this beta chain is off target and its frequency is not meaningful. The V gene is TRBV3-1, the J gene TRBJ1-6, with D unclear. This CDR3 has 13 residues. Germline V gene sequence: CDR1 LGHDT, CDR2 YNNKEL (reference sequence). In DNA form, the CDR3 reads TGTGCCAGCAGCCAAGTAAGGGATTCACCCCCCCACTTT. It encodes CASSQVRDSPPHF. The full variable domain, its missing parts supplied by reference TRBV3-1 and TRBJ1-6, is DTAVSQTPKYLVTQMGNDKSIKCEQNLGHDTMYWYKQDSKKFLKIMFSYNNKELIINETVPNRFSPKSPDKAHLNLHINSLELGDSAVYFCASSQVRDSPPHFGNGTRLTVT.

Many counts were recorded for this clonotype. This beta chain is off target for a library built for alpha chains, so its abundance means little. V is TRBV5-1 and J is TRBJ1-1; possibly TRBD1 for D (5 bases). The CDR3 is 14 amino acids. The germline gives CDR1 SGHRS, CDR2 YFSETQ. Trimming cost V 3 bases and J 2 bases, with 11 bases left between them. CDR3 nucleotides: TGCGCCAGCAGCTCCAGGGCCTCCAACACTGAAGCTTTCTTT. Protein sequence: CASSSRASNTEAFF.

A note on this clonotype: This beta chain is an unintended read in a library built for alpha chains; its size means little. The rearrangement links TRBV7-2 to TRBJ2-5, with D possibly matching TRBD2 (5 bases). V shed 8 bases and J shed 4 bases, with 20 bases lying between them. The germline CDR1 and CDR2 sequences are SGHTA and FQGNSA. CDR3 size: 15 residues. CDR3 sequence reads: CASGSTISRGETQYF. CDR3 coding DNA: TGTGCCAGCGGCTCGACTATTTCCCGGGGAGAGACCCAGTACTTC.

This clonotype was counted many times. As an off-target read in a library built for alpha chains, this beta chain has a frequency of little significance. The chain couples TRBV20-1 to TRBJ1-6; D possibly corresponds to TRBD1 (6 bases). This CDR3 is 15 amino acids long. Germline assignment: CDR1 DFQATT and CDR2 SNEGSKA (reference sequence). Trimming took 2 bases from V and 4 from J, leaving 12 bases between them. The CDR3 nucleotides read TGCAGTGCTAGACCTGGACAGACGTATAATTCACCCCTCCACTTT. Translated, it gives CSARPGQTYNSPLHF.

This clonotype was picked up many times. This beta chain represents an off-target read in a library built for alpha chains; its size is of limited meaning. V usage is TRBV9 and J usage is TRBJ2-7; weak D call: TRBD2 (7 bases). Trimming cost V 0 bases and J 4 bases, with 14 bases left between them. Germline V gene sequence: CDR1 SGDLS, CDR2 YYNGEE. This CDR3 region has 15 residues. The CDR3, as DNA: TGTGCCAGCAGCGTAGAGTGGGGGGGCTGGTACGAGCAGTACTTC. This translates into CASSVEWGGWYEQYF.

This clonotype was detected ten times or more. This beta chain was picked up by a library intended for alpha chains and is off target, so its count carries little meaning. The chain links TRBV7-2 to TRBJ2-7, with unresolved D. V dropped 3 bases and J dropped 3 bases, with 12 bases sitting between them. Germline lookup yields CDR1 SGHTA and CDR2 FQGNSA. The CDR3 length is 14 residues. CDR3 loop: CASSFGPLIYEQYF. CDR3 bases: TGTGCCAGCAGCTTCGGGCCACTAATCTACGAGCAGTACTTC. The full variable domain, rest sourced from reference TRBV7-2 and TRBJ2-7, is GAGVSQSPSNKVTEKGKDVELRCDPISGHTALYWYRQSLGQGLEFLIYFQGNSAPDKSGLPSDRFSAERTGGSVSTLTIQRTQQEDSAVYLCASSFGPLIYEQYFGPGTRLTVT.

Notes on this clonotype: Within a library made for alpha chains, this beta chain is off target, and its count is uninformative. The CDR3 DNA reads TGTGCCAGCAGTTTCCCCCCCGGGACGAACCAATTTGGCTACACCTTC. Encoded protein: CASSFPPGTNQFGYTF. The V gene is TRBV28, the J gene TRBJ1-2; D possibly corresponds to TRBD1 (5 bases). Germline V gene lookup returns CDR1 MDHEN and CDR2 SYDVKM. CDR3 length: 16 amino acids. Trimming removed 3 bases at V and 7 bases at J, with 21 bases between.

This clonotype was detected ten times or more. Found in a library prepared for alpha chains, this beta chain is an off-target read, and its abundance has little meaning. The J gene is TRBJ2-7, the V gene TRBV9; TRBD1 might be the D (5 bases). The CDR3 is 14 residues long. Trimming removed 0 bases at V and 6 bases at J, with 13 bases between. Germline CDR1 is SGDLS and CDR2 is YYNGEE. CDR3 in DNA: TGTGCCAGCAGCGTAGCGGCAGGGATTGGCGAGCAGTACTTC. The encoded protein is CASSVAAGIGEQYF.

Concerning this clonotype itself: Since it is a stray read in a library aimed at alpha chains, this beta chain has a size that is not meaningful. The rearrangement links TRBV21-1 to TRBJ2-5; the table's D gene call, TRBD1, was not cross checked with the DNA. TRBV21-1 is a documented pseudogene. The CDR3 length is 13 residues. The CDR3: CASSGLGRETQYF. The CDR3, as DNA: TGTGCCAGCAGCGGGTTGGGGCGAGAGACCCAGTACTTC.

With respect to this clonotype: This beta chain came through as a stray read in a library set up for alpha chains, and its size says little. The genes are TRBV19 and TRBJ2-1; tentative D call: TRBD2 (6 bases). From germline, CDR1 is LNHDA and CDR2 SQIVND (reference sequence). V was pared by 5 bases and J by 3 bases, with 14 bases between. The CDR3 has 15 amino acids. CDR3 nucleotides: TGTGCCAGTAGTGTTACAGGAGGGGACTACAATGAGCAGTTCTTC. Encoded protein: CASSVTGGDYNEQFF.

This clonotype was seen repeatedly, ten times or more. This beta chain represents an off-target read in a library built for alpha chains; its size is of limited meaning. The chain has TRBV19 and TRBJ2-3, with 12 bases that match TRBD1. The germline gives CDR1 LNHDA, CDR2 SQIVND (reference sequence). Trimming took 4 bases from V and 4 from J; bases not matched to a gene: 3. This CDR3 comprises 15 residues. CDR3 nucleotide sequence: TGTGCCAGTAGTACCGGGACAGGGGGCCCAGATACGCAGTATTTT. This codes for CASSTGTGGPDTQYF.

This clonotype was detected ten times or more. Being off target in a library aimed at alpha chains, this beta chain has a size of little meaning. The V and J genes are TRBV6-6 and TRBJ1-5; 9 bases align to TRBD1. The CDR3 has 17 residues. CDR1 is MNHNY, CDR2 SVGAGI, per germline (reference sequence). V lost 3 bases to trimming and J lost 4 bases; unmatched junction nucleotides: 10. The CDR3 nucleotides read TGTGCCAGCAGTTATCCCGGACAGGGGACCGTTAATCAGCCCCAGCATTTT. As protein: CASSYPGQGTVNQPQHF.

Comments on this clonotype: Being off target in a library aimed at alpha chains, this beta chain has a size of little meaning. The chain employs TRBV7-2 and TRBJ2-5; D uncertain. The CDR3 runs 13 residues. Germline lookup yields CDR1 SGHTA and CDR2 FQGNSA. Trimming removed 7 bases at V and 3 bases at J, with 12 bases between. Written as DNA, the CDR3 is TGTGCCAGCAACGCGGAGCCTAAAGAGACCCAGTACTTC. It specifies CASNAEPKETQYF. Combining the CDR3 with reference TRBV7-2 and TRBJ2-5 gives the whole variable domain GAGVSQSPSNKVTEKGKDVELRCDPISGHTALYWYRQSLGQGLEFLIYFQGNSAPDKSGLPSDRFSAERTGGSVSTLTIQRTQQEDSAVYLCASNAEPKETQYFGPGTRLLVL.

To note about this clonotype: This beta chain is a stray sequence in a library constructed for alpha chains; its clone size is not meaningful. The chain links TRBV30 to TRBJ2-7; 9 nucleotides align to TRBD1. CDR1 and CDR2 (germline): GTSNPN, SVGIG (reference sequence). Unmatched junction bases numbered 11, after V lost 2 bases and J lost 12 bases. The CDR3 is made up of 13 amino acids. Here the CDR3 DNA reads TGTGCCTGGAGTCCTCCGGGACAGGGAACTTCGTACTTC. It translates to CAWSPPGQGTSYF.

This clonotype appeared many times. Found in a library prepared for alpha chains, this beta chain is an off-target read, and its abundance has little meaning. V gene TRBV25-1 combines with J gene TRBJ2-7; either TRBD1 or TRBD2 may fit D (5 bases each). Germline CDR1 and CDR2: MGHDK and SYGVNS. Trimming stripped 7 bases from V and 2 bases from J, with 12 bases between. This CDR3 is 13 amino acids long. CDR3 nucleotide sequence: TGTGCCAGCACTAGGGACGGAACCTACGAGCAGTACTTC. Its protein is CASTRDGTYEQYF.

This clonotype was observed at least ten times. Found in a library prepared for alpha chains, this beta chain is an off-target read, and its abundance has little meaning. This chain uses TRBV20-1 with TRBJ1-4; no reliable D call. Germline loops: CDR1 DFQATT, CDR2 SNEGSKA (reference sequence). This CDR3 has 13 residues. CDR3 in DNA: TGCAGCGCTCCGGAACGGGTTAATGAAAAACTGTTTTTT. Translation: CSAPERVNEKLFF.

This clonotype was seen ten or more times. In a library made to pick up alpha chains, this beta chain is a stray read with a size that means little. The chain couples TRBV5-1 to TRBJ2-5; the D is unclear. Germline-derived CDR1 and CDR2 are SGHRS and YFSETQ. The V end was cut by 3 bases, the J end by 2 bases, with 5 bases between. The CDR3 is 12 residues long. CDR3 sequence (DNA): TGCGCCAGCAGCTGGGATCAAGAGACCCAGTACTTC. Protein sequence: CASSWDQETQYF.

This clonotype was seen many times. For a library built for alpha chains, this beta chain is a stray read; little rests on its size. The chain links TRBV5-1 to TRBJ2-4; 9 positions match TRBD1. Germline V gives CDR1 SGHRS, CDR2 YFSETQ. V shed 7 bases, J shed 4 bases, and the junction held 6 bases outside the gene matches. The CDR3 runs 14 residues. This chain's CDR3 is CASAMGTGKNIQYF. For the CDR3, the DNA is TGCGCCAGCGCGATGGGGACAGGGAAAAACATTCAGTACTTC. Looking up the rest from reference TRBV5-1 and TRBJ2-4 gives the full variable domain: KAGVTQTPRYLIKTRGQQVTLSCSPISGHRSVSWYQQTPGQGLQFLFEYFSETQRNKGNFPGRFSGRQFSNSRSEMNVSTLELGDSALYLCASAMGTGKNIQYFGAGTRLSVL.

This clonotype was seen at least ten times. This beta chain is an unintended read in a library built for alpha chains; its size means little. This chain connects TRBV18 to TRBJ1-6, with 10 bases aligning to TRBD1. Trimming took 3 bases from V and 10 from J; bases not matched to a gene: 0. The CDR3 consists of 13 residues. CDR1 and CDR2 from the germline V gene are KGHSH and LQKENI. CDR3 sequence (DNA): TGTGCCAGCTCACCGGGACAGGGGTCACCCCTCCACTTT. This encodes CASSPGQGSPLHF.